The entry below describes one T cell receptor beta chain. This sample is part of a study of blood T cell repertoires in COVID-19. Study background: The United States, Italy and Spain supplied acute and convalescent COVID-19 samples. T cells, B-cell-depleted T cells, or PBMCs supplied cDNA or gDNA.

Generated by immunoSEQ multiplex PCR, the TCRdb table keeps only in-frame clones and is missing some. The data contain roughly 290,000 clones, about 85% of them seen just once; the ten biggest clones take up 0.87%. Germline CDR1 is LNHDA and CDR2 is SQIVND (reference sequence). The CDR3 is 14 residues long. V was trimmed by 7 bases and J by 0 bases, leaving 12 bases between them. This TCR was recovered from a human donor with COVID-19, enrolled during active disease. The donor label of this sample is uncertain. The V and J genes are TRBV19 and TRBJ1-1, with D uncertain. The sequenced material came from peripheral blood. In DNA, the CDR3 is TGTGCCAGTAACAGCCTCCTCATGAACACTGAAGCTTTCTTT. It yields the protein CASNSLLMNTEAFF.